The rows below give T cell receptor beta chains drawn from one sample of a study of spatial heterogeneity in lung cancer. TCRdb re-called the 5' RACE reads with MiXCR, one entry per CDR3 protein. The sample yields about 22,000 distinct CDR3 sequences, around 9.2% seen once. Sequencing was performed on lung tumor tissue, taken at surgery. Every receptor here comes from a male donor with early-stage non-small cell lung cancer. Each CDR3 is given with its conserved first and last residue. The D gene is left open where the match is weak. The size entry is marked missing in some rows and otherwise reads once, few, many or a size class.

clone size: many
J gene: TRBJ2-7
V gene: TRBV28
D gene: -
CDR3 DNA: TGTGCCAGCAGTTTACCACTGGCCGAGGGGCAGTACTTC
CDR3 protein: CASSLPLAEGQYF

clone size: many
J gene: TRBJ1-5
V gene: TRBV15
D gene: TRBD1
CDR3 DNA: TGTGCCACCAGCAGCCGGGACAGGGTTGATCAGCCCCAGCATTTT
CDR3 protein: CATSSRDRVDQPQHF

clone size: many
J gene: TRBJ2-1
V gene: TRBV28
D gene: -
CDR3 DNA: TGTGCCAGCAGTTTTTCCTACAATGAGCAGTTCTTC
CDR3 protein: CASSFSYNEQFF

clone size: few
J gene: TRBJ2-1
V gene: TRBV7-2
D gene: TRBD2
CDR3 DNA: TGTGCCAGCAGCTTCCGTAGCGGGGGTAACAATGAGCAGTTCTTC
CDR3 protein: CASSFRSGGNNEQFF

clone size: many
J gene: TRBJ1-4
V gene: TRBV20-1
D gene: -
CDR3 DNA: TGCAGTGCTAGCCCCGGGGGGGGAGAAAAACTGTTTTTT
CDR3 protein: CSASPGGGEKLFF

clone size: -
J gene: TRBJ1-2
V gene: TRBV6-6
D gene: TRBD1
CDR3 DNA: TGTGCCAGCAGTTACAAGGGACAGGGGACCTATGGCTACACCTTC
CDR3 protein: CASSYKGQGTYGYTF

clone size: many
J gene: TRBJ2-4
V gene: TRBV12-3/TRBV12-4
D gene: -
CDR3 DNA: TGTGCCAGCGCGCAGGGAAAAAACATTCAGTACTTC
CDR3 protein: CASAQGKNIQYF

clone size: -
J gene: TRBJ1-5
V gene: TRBV28
D gene: TRBD1
CDR3 DNA: TGTGCCAGCAGTTCCGGACAGGGGGGTCAGCCCCAGCATTTT
CDR3 protein: CASSSGQGGQPQHF

clone size: many
J gene: TRBJ2-3
V gene: TRBV12-3/TRBV12-4
D gene: -
CDR3 DNA: TGTGCCAGCAGTTTAAGTCTCGGGGACGGACTTAGCACAGATACGCAGTATTTT
CDR3 protein: CASSLSLGDGLSTDTQYF

clone size: -
J gene: TRBJ1-3
V gene: TRBV15
D gene: -
CDR3 DNA: TGTGCCACCAGCAGGAGGGCCAGCAATCCCACTCGAAACACCATATATTTT
CDR3 protein: CATSRRASNPTRNTIYF

clone size: medium-sized
J gene: TRBJ2-6
V gene: TRBV10-3
D gene: -
CDR3 DNA: TGTGCCATCAGTGTTGCTGGGGCCAACGTCCTGACTTTC
CDR3 protein: CAISVAGANVLTF

clone size: many
J gene: TRBJ2-1
V gene: TRBV3-1
D gene: -
CDR3 DNA: TGTGCCAGCAGCCCGTTGCTGCTCAATGAGCAGTTCTTC
CDR3 protein: CASSPLLLNEQFF

clone size: many
J gene: TRBJ2-1
V gene: TRBV20-1
D gene: -
CDR3 DNA: TGCAGTGCTAGACCCGGGACGGCCTCCTACAATGAGCAGTTCTTC
CDR3 protein: CSARPGTASYNEQFF

clone size: -
J gene: TRBJ1-5
V gene: TRBV11-2
D gene: -
CDR3 DNA: TGTGCCAGCAGCTTAGGGTCCGGGGGCAGCCAGCCCCAGCATTTT
CDR3 protein: CASSLGSGGSQPQHF

clone size: -
J gene: TRBJ1-4
V gene: TRBV6-5
D gene: TRBD1
CDR3 DNA: TGTGCCAGCAGTTCTGCGACAGGGAGCGAAAAACTGTTTTTT
CDR3 protein: CASSSATGSEKLFF

clone size: many
J gene: TRBJ2-1
V gene: TRBV9
D gene: TRBD1
CDR3 DNA: TGTGCCAGCAGCGTGGACAGGGGCCCTTACAATGAGCAGTTCTTC
CDR3 protein: CASSVDRGPYNEQFF

clone size: few
J gene: TRBJ2-3
V gene: TRBV9
D gene: -
CDR3 DNA: TGTGCCAGCAGCGTAGCTGGGGGGGCAAGCACAGATACGCAGTATTTT
CDR3 protein: CASSVAGGASTDTQYF

clone size: few
J gene: TRBJ2-1
V gene: TRBV6-4
D gene: TRBD2
CDR3 DNA: TGTGCCAGCAGTGAATTCGGGGGGGCGGAGAATGAGCAGTTCTTC
CDR3 protein: CASSEFGGAENEQFF

clone size: -
J gene: TRBJ2-3
V gene: TRBV7-6
D gene: -
CDR3 DNA: TGTGCCAGCAGCTTAGGTCTGAACACAGATACGCAGTATTTT
CDR3 protein: CASSLGLNTDTQYF

clone size: -
J gene: TRBJ2-2
V gene: TRBV5-1
D gene: -
CDR3 DNA: TGCGCCAGCAGCTTGTCTATCCAGACCGGGGAGCTGTTTTTT
CDR3 protein: CASSLSIQTGELFF

clone size: few
J gene: TRBJ2-3
V gene: TRBV7-9
D gene: -
CDR3 DNA: TGTGCCAGCAGCCCTTTTACCCTCAGCACAGATACGCAGTATTTT
CDR3 protein: CASSPFTLSTDTQYF

clone size: many
J gene: TRBJ2-7
V gene: TRBV10-3
D gene: TRBD1
CDR3 DNA: TGTGCCATCAGGGGCGACAGGGGGCTAGACGAGCAGTACTTC
CDR3 protein: CAIRGDRGLDEQYF

clone size: many
J gene: TRBJ1-2
V gene: TRBV28
D gene: -
CDR3 DNA: TGTGCCAGCAGTCGAGCCAGGGCTTATGGCTACACCTTC
CDR3 protein: CASSRARAYGYTF

clone size: medium-sized
J gene: TRBJ2-1
V gene: TRBV11-2
D gene: TRBD2
CDR3 DNA: TGTGCCAGCAGCTTAGGATTAGCGGGAGCACCCTACAATGAGCAGTTCTTC
CDR3 protein: CASSLGLAGAPYNEQFF

clone size: many
J gene: TRBJ2-7
V gene: TRBV27
D gene: TRBD1
CDR3 DNA: TGTGCCAGCAACAGGGGACAGGGAAAAAGCGAGCAGTACTTC
CDR3 protein: CASNRGQGKSEQYF

clone size: many
J gene: TRBJ2-1
V gene: TRBV5-1
D gene: -
CDR3 DNA: TGCGCCAGCAGCCTCAGGGACAATGAGCAGTTCTTC
CDR3 protein: CASSLRDNEQFF

clone size: -
J gene: TRBJ2-3
V gene: TRBV28
D gene: -
CDR3 DNA: TGTGCCAGCAGGAAGACTAGCACAGATACGCAGTATTTT
CDR3 protein: CASRKTSTDTQYF

clone size: many
J gene: TRBJ2-3
V gene: TRBV5-1
D gene: TRBD2
CDR3 DNA: TGCGCCAGCAGCTCCAACGGGGGGGCCGAAGATACGCAGTATTTT
CDR3 protein: CASSSNGGAEDTQYF

clone size: -
J gene: TRBJ2-7
V gene: TRBV3-1
D gene: TRBD2
CDR3 DNA: TGTGCCAGCAGCCCGAGACTAGCGGCTTCCTACGAGCAGTACTTC
CDR3 protein: CASSPRLAASYEQYF

clone size: -
J gene: TRBJ2-4
V gene: TRBV20-1
D gene: -
CDR3 DNA: TGCAGTGTCCCTAGACAGGCCAAAAACATTCAGTACTTC
CDR3 protein: CSVPRQAKNIQYF

clone size: -
J gene: TRBJ2-2
V gene: TRBV7-3
D gene: -
CDR3 DNA: TGTGCCAGCAGCCCCCCTGGGGACTCCTCTACCGGGGAGCTGTTTTTT
CDR3 protein: CASSPPGDSSTGELFF

clone size: -
J gene: TRBJ2-3
V gene: TRBV20-1
D gene: -
CDR3 DNA: TGCAGTGCTCTTAAGATGGCCGATACGCAGTATTTT
CDR3 protein: CSALKMADTQYF

clone size: many
J gene: TRBJ2-3
V gene: TRBV5-1
D gene: -
CDR3 DNA: TGCGCCAGCAGCCCGACCCGGGCAGATACGCAGTATTTT
CDR3 protein: CASSPTRADTQYF

clone size: few
J gene: TRBJ1-2
V gene: TRBV27
D gene: -
CDR3 DNA: TGTGCCAGCAGATGGGGGGCAGCCTATGGCTACACCTTC
CDR3 protein: CASRWGAAYGYTF

clone size: -
J gene: TRBJ2-7
V gene: TRBV20-1
D gene: TRBD2
CDR3 DNA: TGCAGTGCTCCCGGGGAGGGCAGCTACGAGCAGTACTTC
CDR3 protein: CSAPGEGSYEQYF

clone size: few
J gene: TRBJ1-4
V gene: TRBV6-1
D gene: -
CDR3 DNA: TGTGCCAGCAGTGTAGCAGGATTCGATGAAAAACTGTTTTTT
CDR3 protein: CASSVAGFDEKLFF

clone size: many
J gene: TRBJ2-7
V gene: TRBV7-2
D gene: -
CDR3 DNA: TGTGCCAGCGGACAGAATCACGAGCAGTACTTC
CDR3 protein: CASGQNHEQYF

clone size: many
J gene: TRBJ1-6
V gene: TRBV27
D gene: -
CDR3 DNA: TGTGCCAGCAGTTTGCGCCCACTAAATTCACCCCTCCACTTT
CDR3 protein: CASSLRPLNSPLHF

clone size: many
J gene: TRBJ1-2
V gene: TRBV7-2
D gene: TRBD1
CDR3 DNA: TGTGCCAGCAGCCGAGACAGGGGTGGCTATGGCTACACCTTC
CDR3 protein: CASSRDRGGYGYTF

clone size: many
J gene: TRBJ2-7
V gene: TRBV27
D gene: TRBD1
CDR3 DNA: TGTGCCAGCAGTTTAACGGCAGGGACAGCCTACGAGCAGTACTTC
CDR3 protein: CASSLTAGTAYEQYF

clone size: many
J gene: TRBJ1-1
V gene: TRBV4-1
D gene: -
CDR3 DNA: TGCGCCAGCAGCCAAGATGTGCTGGACACTGAAGCTTTCTTT
CDR3 protein: CASSQDVLDTEAFF

clone size: many
J gene: TRBJ2-4
V gene: TRBV28
D gene: TRBD2
CDR3 DNA: TGTGCCAGCAGTTCCCCGAGGCGGGAGAAGGAAAACATTCAGTACTTC
CDR3 protein: CASSSPRREKENIQYF

clone size: many
J gene: TRBJ2-7
V gene: TRBV20-1
D gene: TRBD2
CDR3 DNA: TGCAGTGCTAGATCTCCTAGCGGGAACGAGCAGTACTTC
CDR3 protein: CSARSPSGNEQYF

clone size: many
J gene: TRBJ2-1
V gene: TRBV5-1
D gene: -
CDR3 DNA: TGCGCCAGCAGCCCAAGACAGGTCGGTGAGCAGTTCTTC
CDR3 protein: CASSPRQVGEQFF

clone size: -
J gene: TRBJ2-3
V gene: TRBV5-1
D gene: TRBD1
CDR3 DNA: TGCGCCAGCAGCTTGGAACCGGGACAGGGTGGAGATACGCAGTATTTT
CDR3 protein: CASSLEPGQGGDTQYF

clone size: -
J gene: TRBJ2-1
V gene: TRBV10-3
D gene: -
CDR3 DNA: TGTGCCATCAGGCCGGGCCGCTATTACAATGAGCAGTTCTTC
CDR3 protein: CAIRPGRYYNEQFF

clone size: many
J gene: TRBJ1-5
V gene: TRBV28
D gene: -
CDR3 DNA: TGTGCCAGCAGTATTCTTCAGGGAAGTGGGCAGCCCCAGCATTTT
CDR3 protein: CASSILQGSGQPQHF

clone size: -
J gene: TRBJ2-7
V gene: TRBV19
D gene: -
CDR3 DNA: TGTGCCAGTAGCACCAATCAGTTATCCAAGAACGAGCAGTACTTC
CDR3 protein: CASSTNQLSKNEQYF

clone size: many
J gene: TRBJ2-7
V gene: TRBV5-1
D gene: -
CDR3 DNA: TGCGCCAGCAGCCCGGGACCAGGGGACTACGAGCAGTACTTC
CDR3 protein: CASSPGPGDYEQYF